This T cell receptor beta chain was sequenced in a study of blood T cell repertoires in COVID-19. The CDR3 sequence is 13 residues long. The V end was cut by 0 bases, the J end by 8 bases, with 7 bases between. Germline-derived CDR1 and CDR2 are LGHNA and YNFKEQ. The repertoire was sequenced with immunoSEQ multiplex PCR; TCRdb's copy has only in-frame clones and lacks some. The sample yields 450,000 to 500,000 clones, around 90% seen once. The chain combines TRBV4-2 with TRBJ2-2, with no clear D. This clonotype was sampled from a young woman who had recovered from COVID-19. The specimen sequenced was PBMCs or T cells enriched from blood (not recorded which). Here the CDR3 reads CASSQDYGGELFF. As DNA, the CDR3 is TGTGCCAGCAGCCAAGATTACGGGGGGGAGCTGTTTTTT.